These T cell receptor beta chains were read from a single sample in a study of regulatory T cells in long-lasting Graves disease. MiXCR was run by TCRdb on the multiplex PCR reads, yielding one entry per CDR3 protein. The profile covers a few hundred thousand distinct CDR3 sequences, with roughly a quarter appearing a single time and about a quarter taken by the ten largest. The sequencing used peripheral blood mononuclear cells (PBMCs), collected when the disease was refractory, from a patient treated with antithyroid drugs. These receptor sequences come from a female donor with Graves disease. Each CDR3 is given with its conserved first and last residue. A D gene is named only where the DNA matches it firmly. Where a row states a size, it is once, few, many or the class of an expanded clone; other rows omit it.

CDR3 DNA,CDR3 protein,clone size,V gene,J gene,D gene
TGTGCCAGCAGCGTGGGGGACAGGGGGCGGATTGATACGCAGTATTTT,CASSVGDRGRIDTQYF,.,TRBV9,TRBJ2-3,TRBD1
TGTGCCAGCAGCTTAACAGGCCAGGGTACCTACGAGCAGTACTTC,CASSLTGQGTYEQYF,.,TRBV7-3,TRBJ2-7,.
TGTGCCAGCAGCCCCTGGGTCGCCCAAGAGACCCAGTACTTC,CASSPWVAQETQYF,many,TRBV12-3/TRBV12-4,TRBJ2-5,.
TGTGCCAGCAGCCGACAGGGGGAGCAGTTCTTC,CASSRQGEQFF,.,TRBV28,TRBJ2-1,TRBD1
TGTGCCAGCTCACCACCGAGCCAAAACATTCAGTACTTC,CASSPPSQNIQYF,.,TRBV18,TRBJ2-4,.
TGTGCCAGCAGTGATCTGCACGAGCAGTACTTC,CASSDLHEQYF,few,TRBV25-1,TRBJ2-7,.
TGCAGCGTTGTGCCCCAGGGCAACCAAGAGACCCAGTACTTC,CSVVPQGNQETQYF,.,TRBV29-1,TRBJ2-5,.
TGTGCCAGCAGTTTAGTCGGGGGCGGTGGCAACGAGCAGTACTTC,CASSLVGGGGNEQYF,many,TRBV12-3/TRBV12-4,TRBJ2-7,.
TGCAGTGCTAGAGATTACGGGGCTACTGGCTACACCTTC,CSARDYGATGYTF,few,TRBV20-1,TRBJ1-2,.
TGTGCCAGCAGCCGAGGCCGCTTGGGGGGTGAGGAAACTGAAGCTTTCTTT,CASSRGRLGGEETEAFF,few,TRBV7-9,TRBJ1-1,.
TGTGCCAGCAACCAGGCCGAGGGCGAGCAGTACTTC,CASNQAEGEQYF,.,TRBV7-2,TRBJ2-7,.
TGTGCCAGCAGCCCATCCGGGGGCGGCTACACCTTC,CASSPSGGGYTF,.,TRBV7-2,TRBJ1-2,.
TGTGCCAGCAGCTCACAGGGAGCCCCCTCCTACGAGCAGTACTTC,CASSSQGAPSYEQYF,.,TRBV7-9,TRBJ2-7,.
TGTGCCAGCAGTTTAGAACCGAAATATGGCTACACCTTC,CASSLEPKYGYTF,many,TRBV12-3/TRBV12-4,TRBJ1-2,.
TGTGCCAGCACCCCTCTGAGGGGGCGATCACCCCTCCACTTT,CASTPLRGRSPLHF,many,TRBV28,TRBJ1-6,TRBD1
TGTGCCAGTAGTATCACCGGACAGGGCGCGCCCTACGAGCAGTACTTC,CASSITGQGAPYEQYF,.,TRBV19,TRBJ2-7,TRBD1
TGTGCCTGGAGTGACCAAGAGACCCAGTACTTC,CAWSDQETQYF,.,TRBV30,TRBJ2-5,.
TGTGCCAGTAGTATGTCCGGGACAGGACTGAACACTGAAGCTTTCTTT,CASSMSGTGLNTEAFF,.,TRBV19,TRBJ1-1,TRBD1
TGTGCCAGCAGCTTGGAACCGGGGACAGGGAAAGACTACACCTTC,CASSLEPGTGKDYTF,.,TRBV7-3,TRBJ1-2,TRBD1
TGTGCCAGCAGTCCCGAGGGGGGCATGGATACGCAGTATTTT,CASSPEGGMDTQYF,once,TRBV12-3/TRBV12-4,TRBJ2-3,.
TGCAGCGTTGGGGACAGGGGTTATGGCTACACCTTC,CSVGDRGYGYTF,many,TRBV29-1,TRBJ1-2,TRBD1
TGTGCCAGCAGCTTCGGCGGGACAGGGGGGACTGAAGCTTTCTTT,CASSFGGTGGTEAFF,.,TRBV7-9,TRBJ1-1,TRBD1
TGTGCCACCAAGGCAGGGAACGAAAAACTGTTTTTT,CATKAGNEKLFF,many,TRBV2,TRBJ1-4,.
TGTGCCAGCAGCCAAGTTTTGTCAGTATATTCCTACGAGCAGTACTTC,CASSQVLSVYSYEQYF,.,TRBV3-1,TRBJ2-7,.
TGTGCCAGCAGCCAACGCCGGGACTACTCCTACGAGCAGTACTTC,CASSQRRDYSYEQYF,.,TRBV14,TRBJ2-7,TRBD2
TGTGCCAGCAGTCCCTTAGACAGGTATACCTACGAGCAGTACTTC,CASSPLDRYTYEQYF,few,TRBV12-3/TRBV12-4,TRBJ2-7,.
TGTGCCAGCAGGGACTCCAGGGTCTTGTCCTCCTACGAGCAGTACTTC,CASRDSRVLSSYEQYF,many,TRBV2,TRBJ2-7,.
TGTGCCAGCAGCTTAGTTATAGGTTCAAGTCGCAATCAGCCCCAGCATTTT,CASSLVIGSSRNQPQHF,.,TRBV7-9,TRBJ1-5,.